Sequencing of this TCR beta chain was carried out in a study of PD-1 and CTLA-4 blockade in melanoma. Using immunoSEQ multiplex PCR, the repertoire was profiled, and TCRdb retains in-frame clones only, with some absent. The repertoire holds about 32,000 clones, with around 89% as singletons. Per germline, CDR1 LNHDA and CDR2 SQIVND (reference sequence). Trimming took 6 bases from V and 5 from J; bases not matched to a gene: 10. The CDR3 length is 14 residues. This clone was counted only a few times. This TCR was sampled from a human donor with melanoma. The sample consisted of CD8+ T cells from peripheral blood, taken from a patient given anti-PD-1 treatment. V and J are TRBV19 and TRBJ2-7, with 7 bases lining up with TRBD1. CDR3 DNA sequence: TGTGCCAGTAGCCTGGGGCCAGGGGGAAACGAGCAGTACTTC. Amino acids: CASSLGPGGNEQYF.